One and the same sample provided the 8 T cell receptor beta chains below, sequenced in a study of blood T cell repertoires in COVID-19. TCRdb keeps only in-frame clones here, not all; method: immunoSEQ multiplex PCR. The sample lists roughly 300,000 clones; 75% to 95% were seen once. Specimen: peripheral blood. Source of these receptors: a woman in her 30s with COVID-19, enrolled during active disease.

The chain employs TRBV24-1 and TRBJ2-3, with 8 bases lining up with TRBD2. The ends lost 2 bases at V and 3 bases at J; junction bases unmatched: 6. CDR1 is KGHDR, CDR2 SFDVKD, per germline. This CDR3 spans 16 amino acids. CDR3 DNA sequence: TGTGCCACCAGTGATTCCCGGGAGGGGGGGACAGATACGCAGTATTTT. It translates to CATSDSREGGTDTQYF.

In regard to this clone: Other DNA variants within this sample encode the same CDR3. The V gene is TRBV3-1 (or the pseudogene TRBV3-2), the J gene TRBJ2-2; 10 bases are a match to TRBD2. CDR3 length equals 15 residues. CDR1 LGHDT and CDR2 YNNKEL come from the germline V gene (reference sequence). The trim removed 4 bases at V and 2 bases at J, leaving 1 base unmatched. The CDR3 nucleotides read TGTGCCAGCAGCCGGACTAGCGGTAACACCGGGGAGCTGTTTTTT. The encoded protein is CASSRTSGNTGELFF.

The chain couples TRBV7-9 to TRBJ2-7, with 7 bases matching TRBD1. Germline-derived CDR1 and CDR2 are SEHNR and FQNEAQ (reference sequence). J was trimmed by 4 bases and V by 5 bases; bases with no gene match: 8. The CDR3 has 14 amino acids. CDR3 nucleotide sequence: TGTGCCAGCAGCCGACAGGGCGTGGGTTACGAGCAGTACTTC. Translation: CASSRQGVGYEQYF. Full variable domain (outside the CDR3, taken from reference TRBV7-9 and TRBJ2-7): DTGVSQNPRHKITKRGQNVTFRCDPISEHNRLYWYRQTLGQGPEFLTYFQNEAQLEKSRLLSDRFSAERPKGSFSTLEIQRTEQGDSAMYLCASSRQGVGYEQYFGPGTRLTVT.

A word on this clone: A much larger clone is a single base away; this may be a read error. This chain connects TRBV7-9 to TRBJ1-6; 7 bases are a match to TRBD1. The CDR3 consists of 14 residues. The junction had 4 bases not matched to a gene; V was cut back by 4 bases and J by 7 bases. CDR1 is SEHNR, CDR2 FQNEAQ, per germline (reference sequence). CDR3 nucleotides: TGTGCCAGCAGCTCACAGGGGAGGAATTCACCCCTCCACTTT. Translating it yields CASSSQGRNSPLHF. Using reference TRBV7-9 and TRBJ1-6 for the parts outside the CDR3, the full variable domain is DTGVSQNPRHKITKRGQNVTFRCDPISEHNRLYWYRQTLGQGPEFLTYFQNEAQLEKSRLLSDRFSAERPKGSFSTLEIQRTEQGDSAMYLCASSSQGRNSPLHFGNGTRLTVT.

This rearrangement joins TRBV30 to TRBJ1-2, with D possibly TRBD1 on 6 matching bases. This CDR3 contains 11 residues. V gave up 8 bases and J gave up 7 bases, with 14 bases separating them. Germline V gene lookup returns CDR1 GTSNPN and CDR2 SVGIG (reference sequence). The CDR3 DNA sequence: TGTGCCGGTACAGGGAGGGGTGGCTACACCTTC. Translated, it gives CAGTGRGGYTF.

The chain recombines TRBV18 with TRBJ1-2; 9 bases map to TRBD1. CDR3 length: 15 amino acids. The germline V gene encodes CDR1 KGHSH and CDR2 LQKENI. V was clipped by 6 bases and J by 1 base; unmatched bases: 6. CDR3 protein: CASSPRTGDNYGYTF. CDR3 sequence (DNA): TGTGCCAGCTCGCCTAGGACAGGGGATAACTATGGCTACACCTTC.

This clone was found once. This chain joins TRBV7-2 and TRBJ2-3; possible D gene TRBD2, 7 bases. The germline gives CDR1 SGHTA, CDR2 FQGNSA. V lost 3 bases, J lost 6 bases, and 22 bases lay in between. The CDR3 has 17 residues. Written as DNA, the CDR3 is TGTGCCAGCAGCTTTTATTCGAGCGGGGAGGGGGGGGATACGCAGTATTTT. Translation: CASSFYSSGEGGDTQYF.

The chain recombines TRBV7-9 with TRBJ2-7; D perhaps matches TRBD2 (6 bases). The CDR3 has 15 residues. The V end lost 1 base, the J end lost 3 bases, and 13 bases lay between the germline ends. Germline CDR1 reads SEHNR; CDR2 reads FQNEAQ (reference sequence). The CDR3 sequence: CASSLGGGKGYEQYF. In DNA, the CDR3 is TGTGCCAGCAGCTTAGGGGGCGGGAAGGGCTACGAGCAGTACTTC.